There are a few counts of the clone carrying this T cell receptor (beta chain). What it recognizes is unknown. The method was immunoSEQ multiplex PCR; TCRdb's version includes in-frame clones alone and lacks a portion of them. The sample lists more than 150,000 clones, 88% occurring once. The CDR3 consists of 16 residues. The germline V gene has CDR1 MDHEN and CDR2 SYDVKM. Trimming shortened V by 4 bases and J by 0 bases, and 13 bases separated the two germline ends. This record comes from a study of T cell responses to AZD1222 COVID-19 vaccine. Whole-study findings and limits: Only after the peak T cell response were repertoires sampled. Donors were largely white British and mainly female; clonal diversity was possibly underestimated.

The material sequenced was peripheral blood, taken 28 days after the second AZD1222 dose. This TCR was sampled from an adult who received the AZD1222 COVID-19 vaccine. The chain couples TRBV28 to TRBJ1-3; tentative D call: TRBD1 (5 bases). CDR3 DNA sequence: TGTGCCAGCAGTTCAGCCAGGGTGAGCTCTGGAAACACCATATATTTT. This sequence encodes CASSSARVSSGNTIYF.